The next 5 T cell receptor beta chains were all read from a single sample in a study of vaccination effects on CD4 cells after COVID-19. ViraFEST expansion of antigen-specific CD4+ T cells with viral peptide pools preceded sequencing. Following an approximately ten-day culture, CD4+ T cells were purified. Vaccinees lacked prior SARS-CoV-2 infection and tested negative for nucleocapsid antibodies. Antigens of these TCRs are unknown. TCRdb's copy holds only in-frame clones and misses some; the assay was immunoSEQ multiplex PCR. The sample holds approximately 44,000 clones, approximately 70% seen once. Sample: CD4+ T cells from PBMCs cultured with HCoV-OC43 spike peptides, taken before COVID-19 vaccination. Subset of the sample: HCoV-OC43 spike overlapping peptide pool stimulation. These receptors came from a human donor who received a COVID-19 vaccine.

V gene TRBV28 combines with J gene TRBJ1-3, with TRBD1 identical over 7 bases. This CDR3 is 13 amino acids long. The trim removed 5 bases at V and 4 bases at J, leaving 2 bases unmatched. Germline CDR1 and CDR2: MDHEN and SYDVKM. The CDR3, as DNA: TGTGCCAGCAGTCCGGGACAGGGAAACACCATATATTTT. Its translation is CASSPGQGNTIYF.

The chain employs TRBV13 and TRBJ2-3; TRBD1 might be the D (6 bases). The CDR3 totals 17 residues. CDR1 is PRHDT and CDR2 is FYEKMQ in the germline V gene (reference sequence). Trimming shortened V by 0 bases and J by 4 bases, and 17 bases separated the two germline ends. CDR3 protein: CASSLGWGTRTSDTQYF. The CDR3 DNA reads as TGTGCCAGCAGCTTAGGCTGGGGGACAAGGACTTCAGATACGCAGTATTTT.

The sample holds a few counts of this clone. The chain is built from TRBV30 and TRBJ2-2; 9 bases match TRBD2. CDR1 GTSNPN and CDR2 SVGIG come from the germline V gene (reference sequence). The CDR3 sequence is 15 residues long. The J segment lost 2 bases and the V segment lost 2 bases, leaving 3 bases of the junction unmatched. The CDR3 here is CAWSNSGRNTGELFF. The CDR3 DNA sequence: TGTGCCTGGAGTAATAGCGGGAGAAACACCGGGGAGCTGTTTTTT.

The chain combines TRBV11-2 with TRBJ2-2; 8 bases are a match to TRBD1. Germline values: CDR1 SGHAT, CDR2 FQNNGV. After removal of 2 bases from V and 2 bases from J, the junction contained 10 bases not matched to a gene. The CDR3 consists of 18 residues. The CDR3 region has the DNA TGTGCCAGCAGCTTATGGGTGCTGGACAGGGTCAACACCGGGGAGCTGTTTTTT. Its translation: CASSLWVLDRVNTGELFF.

This rearrangement joins TRBV6-5 to TRBJ1-2, with 11 bases that match TRBD1. The germline gives CDR1 MNHEY, CDR2 SVGAGI. The CDR3 is made up of 15 amino acids. Unmatched junction bases numbered 10, after V lost 5 bases and J lost 8 bases. The CDR3 here is CASSRYGQGAGGYTF. The CDR3 DNA reads as TGTGCCAGCAGTCGGTACGGACAGGGGGCAGGGGGCTACACCTTC.